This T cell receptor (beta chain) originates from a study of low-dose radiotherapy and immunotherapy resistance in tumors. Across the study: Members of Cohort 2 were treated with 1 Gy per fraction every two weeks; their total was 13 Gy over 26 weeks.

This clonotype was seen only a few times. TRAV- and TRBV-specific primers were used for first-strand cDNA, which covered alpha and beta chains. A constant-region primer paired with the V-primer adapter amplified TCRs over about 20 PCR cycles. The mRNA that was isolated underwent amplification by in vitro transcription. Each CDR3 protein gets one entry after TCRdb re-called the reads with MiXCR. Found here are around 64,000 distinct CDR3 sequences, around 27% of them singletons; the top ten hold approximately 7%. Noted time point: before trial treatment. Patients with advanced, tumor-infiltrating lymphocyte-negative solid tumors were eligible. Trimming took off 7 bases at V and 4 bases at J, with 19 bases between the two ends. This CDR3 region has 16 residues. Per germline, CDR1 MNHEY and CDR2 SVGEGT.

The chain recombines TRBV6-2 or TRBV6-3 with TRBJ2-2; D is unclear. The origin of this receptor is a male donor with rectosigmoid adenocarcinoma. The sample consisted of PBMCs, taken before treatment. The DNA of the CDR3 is TGTGCCAGCATCCAACCGAGCACGGGTAGCACCGGGGAGCTGTTTTTT. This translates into CASIQPSTGSTGELFF.